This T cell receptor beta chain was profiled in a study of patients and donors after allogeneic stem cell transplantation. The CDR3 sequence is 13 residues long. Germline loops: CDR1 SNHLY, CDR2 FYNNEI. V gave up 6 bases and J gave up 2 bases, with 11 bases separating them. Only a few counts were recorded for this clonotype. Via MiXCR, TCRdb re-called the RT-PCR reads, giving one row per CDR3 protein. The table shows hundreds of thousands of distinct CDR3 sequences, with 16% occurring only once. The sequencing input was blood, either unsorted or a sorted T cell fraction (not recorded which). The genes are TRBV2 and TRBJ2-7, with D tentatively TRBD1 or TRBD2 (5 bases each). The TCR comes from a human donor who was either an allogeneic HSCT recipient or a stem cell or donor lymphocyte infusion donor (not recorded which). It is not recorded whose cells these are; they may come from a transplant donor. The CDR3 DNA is TGTGCCAGCAGGAACGGGACCACCTACGAGCAGTACTTC. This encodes CASRNGTTYEQYF.